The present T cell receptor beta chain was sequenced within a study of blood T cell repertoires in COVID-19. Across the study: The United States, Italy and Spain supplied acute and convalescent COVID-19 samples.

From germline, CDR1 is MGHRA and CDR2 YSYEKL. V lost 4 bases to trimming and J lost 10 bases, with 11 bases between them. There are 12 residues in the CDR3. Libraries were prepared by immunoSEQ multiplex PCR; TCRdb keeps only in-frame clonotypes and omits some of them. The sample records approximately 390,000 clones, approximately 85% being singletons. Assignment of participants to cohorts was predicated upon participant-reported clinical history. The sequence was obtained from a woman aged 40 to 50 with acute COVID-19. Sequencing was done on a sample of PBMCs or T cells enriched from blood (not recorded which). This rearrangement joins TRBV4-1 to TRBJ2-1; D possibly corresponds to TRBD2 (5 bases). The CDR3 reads CASSRVLEEQFF. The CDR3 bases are TGCGCCAGCAGCCGAGTACTAGAGGAGCAGTTCTTC.